The rows below give T cell receptor beta chains drawn from one sample of a study of blood T cell repertoires in COVID-19. Clones were sequenced by immunoSEQ multiplex PCR, and TCRdb holds only the in-frame ones, with some missing. The sample holds about 220,000 clones, roughly 83% seen once. Sequencing was carried out using PBMCs or T cells enriched from blood (not recorded which). These receptors all come from a woman in her thirties or forties with acute COVID-19. CDR3s include the opening cysteine and the closing phenylalanine or tryptophan. A D gene is named only where the DNA matches it firmly. Size values are once, few and many counts, or a class for expanded clones, and some rows have none.

NA,TRBJ2-7,TRBV28,NA,TGTGCCAGCACCACTACCCGGGATTCCCCCCAACACTCCTACGAGCAGTACTTC,CASTTTRDSPQHSYEQYF
NA,TRBJ1-2,TRBV5-6,NA,TGTGCCAGCAGCGAGCTTGGAACGGGGGGATCTAACTATGGCTACACCTTC,CASSELGTGGSNYGYTF
NA,TRBJ1-5,TRBV4-2,TRBD1,TGTGCCAGCAGCCCGGGGACAGGGTATAGCAATCAGCCCCAGCATTTT,CASSPGTGYSNQPQHF
NA,TRBJ1-2,TRBV5-6,TRBD1,TGTGCCAGCAGCCAGGGGGCAGGGAGTAACGGCTACACCTTC,CASSQGAGSNGYTF
NA,TRBJ2-1,TRBV4-2,TRBD2,TGTGCCAGCAGCCAAGCTAGCGGGGTACCTTTAAGCTCCTACAATGAGCAGTTCTTC,CASSQASGVPLSSYNEQFF
NA,TRBJ2-1,TRBV4-1,TRBD2,TGCGCCAGCAACCCGGGACTAGGAGCCTACAATGAGCAGTTCTTC,CASNPGLGAYNEQFF
NA,TRBJ2-5,TRBV6-5,NA,TGTGCCAGCAGTTACACAGGGAAAAGGCAAGAGACCCAGTACTTC,CASSYTGKRQETQYF
NA,TRBJ1-1,TRBV30,TRBD1,TGTGCCTGGAGTGTCGGCCAGGGGGTTAAGGAAGCTTTCTTT,CAWSVGQGVKEAFF
NA,TRBJ2-1,TRBV28,TRBD2,TGTGCCAGCAGTTTGGTCGGGAGGGCATCTCGGGAGCAGTTCTTC,CASSLVGRASREQFF
NA,TRBJ1-6,TRBV2,NA,TGTGCCAGCCGGACAGAGAATAATTCACCCCTCCACTTT,CASRTENNSPLHF
NA,TRBJ1-6,TRBV27,NA,TGTGCCAGCGCACCGGATCCAGGGGTTAATTCACCCCTCCACTTT,CASAPDPGVNSPLHF
NA,TRBJ1-3,TRBV3-1/TRBV3-2,NA,TGTGCCAGCAGCCAAGTCAGGGTCGGAAACACCATATATTTT,CASSQVRVGNTIYF
NA,TRBJ2-1,TRBV13,TRBD2,TGTGCCAGCAGCCGACTAGCGGGAGAGGTCGGTGAGCAGTTCTTC,CASSRLAGEVGEQFF
NA,TRBJ2-1,TRBV6-4,NA,TGTGCCAGCAGCGAGGACTATCCCTCCTACAATGAGCAGTTCTTC,CASSEDYPSYNEQFF
NA,TRBJ1-2,TRBV28,TRBD1,TGTGCCAGCAGTTTGGACAGGGGAACAGTAGGTGGCTACACCTTC,CASSLDRGTVGGYTF
NA,TRBJ2-1,TRBV11-3,NA,TGTGCCAGCAGCTCGCGGGGTTACAATGAGCAGTTCTTC,CASSSRGYNEQFF
NA,TRBJ2-7,TRBV27,TRBD2,TGTGCCAGCAGTTCCGGGACTACCAAATCCTACGAGCAGTACTTC,CASSSGTTKSYEQYF
NA,TRBJ1-2,TRBV5-1,NA,TGCGCCAGCAGCTTGGACCAGGGGTTGGGCTACACCTTC,CASSLDQGLGYTF
NA,TRBJ2-7,TRBV15,TRBD2,TGTGCCACCAGCAGAGACCGACTAGCGGGAGGGGTCGGCTACGAGCAGTACTTC,CATSRDRLAGGVGYEQYF
NA,TRBJ2-3,TRBV7-3,NA,TGTGCCAGCAGCTTAATGTTAACAGATACGCAGTATTTT,CASSLMLTDTQYF
NA,TRBJ1-6,TRBV30,TRBD1,TGTGCCTCCTCAGCAGGGGGTTATTCACCCCTCCACTTT,CASSAGGYSPLHF
NA,TRBJ2-2,TRBV9,TRBD1,TGTGCCAGCAGCGTTGGACAGGGGCCACCCTATGGCACCGGGGAGCTGTTTTTT,CASSVGQGPPYGTGELFF
once,TRBJ2-2,TRBV3-1/TRBV3-2,TRBD1,TGTGCCAGCAGCCAATGGACAGGGGCCGGGGAGCTGTTTTTT,CASSQWTGAGELFF
NA,TRBJ2-3,TRBV11-2,TRBD1,TGTGCCAGCAGATTCGACAGGGGCTTAAGCACAGATACGCAGTATTTT,CASRFDRGLSTDTQYF
few,TRBJ1-5,TRBV19,NA,TGTGCCAGTAGTATAGCTACAGTAAATCAGCCCCAGCATTTT,CASSIATVNQPQHF
NA,TRBJ2-3,TRBV5-1,TRBD2,TGCGCCAGCAGTCAAGGACTAGGCACAGATACGCAGTATTTT,CASSQGLGTDTQYF
NA,TRBJ2-3,TRBV10-3,NA,TGTGCCATCAGTGAGTTGGGGGGAGGAGATACGCAGTATTTT,CAISELGGGDTQYF
NA,TRBJ1-4,TRBV2,NA,TGTGCCAGCTGGAACCACCAGGCAACTAATGAAAAACTGTTTTTT,CASWNHQATNEKLFF
NA,TRBJ2-2,TRBV7-9,NA,TGTGCCAGCAGCCCTCGGAACACCGGGGAGCTGTTTTTT,CASSPRNTGELFF
NA,TRBJ2-2,TRBV7-6,TRBD1,TGTGCCAGCAGCCCAAAGACAGGGGGCATCGGGGAGCTGTTTTTT,CASSPKTGGIGELFF
NA,TRBJ1-1,TRBV2,TRBD1,TGTGCCAGCAGTGTTAGACAGGGGGACACTGAAGCTTTCTTT,CASSVRQGDTEAFF
NA,TRBJ1-2,TRBV9,TRBD1,TGTGCCAGCAGCGCCCAGGGGGCCTCAACTAACTATGGCTACACCTTC,CASSAQGASTNYGYTF
NA,TRBJ2-7,TRBV27,NA,TGTGCCAGCAGTCGGGCTAGCCCATACGAGCAGTACTTC,CASSRASPYEQYF
NA,TRBJ2-1,TRBV19,TRBD2,TGTGCCAGTAGGGAGAAGGCGGGGGGCGGATCCTACAATGAGCAGTTCTTC,CASREKAGGGSYNEQFF
once,TRBJ2-1,TRBV10-2,NA,TGCGCCAGCAGTGGAGGGCCCAGCTCCTACAATGAGCAGTTCTTC,CASSGGPSSYNEQFF
few,TRBJ2-1,TRBV20-1,NA,TGCAGTGCTTGGAGGGGCAATGAGCAGTTCTTC,CSAWRGNEQFF
NA,TRBJ2-6,TRBV4-2,NA,TGTGCCAGCAGCCAAGACAGGGGTGGGGCCAACGTCCTGACTTTC,CASSQDRGGANVLTF
NA,TRBJ2-1,TRBV9,NA,TGTGCCAGCAGCCCCCAAACGGCGGGGGCCAATGAGCAGTTCTTC,CASSPQTAGANEQFF
NA,TRBJ1-3,TRBV3-1/TRBV3-2,TRBD1,TGTGCCAGCACCCAGAGCCGGGACAGCTACTCCTCTGGAAACACCATATATTTT,CASTQSRDSYSSGNTIYF
NA,TRBJ2-3,TRBV6-5,TRBD2,TGTGCCAGCGCTTTAGCGGGGGGGCCAGATACGCAGTATTTT,CASALAGGPDTQYF